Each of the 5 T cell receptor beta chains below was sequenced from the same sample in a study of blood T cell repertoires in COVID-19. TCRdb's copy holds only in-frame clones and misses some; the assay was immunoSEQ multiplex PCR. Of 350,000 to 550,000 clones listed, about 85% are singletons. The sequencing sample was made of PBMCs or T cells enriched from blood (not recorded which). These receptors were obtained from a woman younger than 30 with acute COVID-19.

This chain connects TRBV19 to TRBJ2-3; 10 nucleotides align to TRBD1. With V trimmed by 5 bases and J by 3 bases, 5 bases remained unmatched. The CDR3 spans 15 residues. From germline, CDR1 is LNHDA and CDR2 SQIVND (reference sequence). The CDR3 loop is CASSPGTGVTDTQYF. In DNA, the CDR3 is TGTGCCAGTAGTCCCGGGACAGGGGTTACAGATACGCAGTATTTT.

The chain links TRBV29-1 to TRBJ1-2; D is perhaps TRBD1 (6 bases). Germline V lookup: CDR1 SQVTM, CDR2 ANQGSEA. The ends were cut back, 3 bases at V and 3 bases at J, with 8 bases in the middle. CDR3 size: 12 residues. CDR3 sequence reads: CSVDEGDYGYTF. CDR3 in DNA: TGCAGCGTTGACGAGGGGGACTATGGCTACACCTTC.

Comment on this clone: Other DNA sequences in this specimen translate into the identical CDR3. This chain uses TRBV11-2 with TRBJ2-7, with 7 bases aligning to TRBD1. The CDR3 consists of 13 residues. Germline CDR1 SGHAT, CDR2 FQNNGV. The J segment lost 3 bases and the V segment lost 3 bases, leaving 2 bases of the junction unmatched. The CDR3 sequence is CASSLGQLYEQYF. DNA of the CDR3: TGTGCCAGCAGCTTGGGACAGCTCTACGAGCAGTACTTC.

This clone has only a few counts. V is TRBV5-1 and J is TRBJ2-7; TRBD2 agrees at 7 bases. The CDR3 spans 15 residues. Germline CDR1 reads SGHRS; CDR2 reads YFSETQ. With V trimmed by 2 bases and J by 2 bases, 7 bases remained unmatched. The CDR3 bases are TGCGCCAGCAGCTTTAGTGCGGGAGTCCCCTACGAGCAGTACTTC. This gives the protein CASSFSAGVPYEQYF. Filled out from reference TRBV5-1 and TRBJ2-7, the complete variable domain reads KAGVTQTPRYLIKTRGQQVTLSCSPISGHRSVSWYQQTPGQGLQFLFEYFSETQRNKGNFPGRFSGRQFSNSRSEMNVSTLELGDSALYLCASSFSAGVPYEQYFGPGTRLTVT.

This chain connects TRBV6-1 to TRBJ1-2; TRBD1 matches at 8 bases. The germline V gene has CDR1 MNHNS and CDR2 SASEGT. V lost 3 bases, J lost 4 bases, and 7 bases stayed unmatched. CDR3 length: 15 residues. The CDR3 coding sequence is TGTGCCAGCAGTGAGGGGGACAGGCTTCTCTATGGCTACACCTTC. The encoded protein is CASSEGDRLLYGYTF.